This T cell receptor (beta chain) was sequenced in a study of patients and donors after allogeneic stem cell transplantation. V lost 3 bases and J 5 bases, leaving 27 bases between the germline ends. The CDR3 loop spans 19 amino acids. MiXCR was run by TCRdb on the RT-PCR reads, yielding one entry per CDR3 protein. This table has about a million distinct CDR3 sequences, under 20% appearing once. V and J are TRBV12-3 or TRBV12-4 and TRBJ2-3; TRBD2 might be the D (6 bases). Source material: blood, either unsorted or a sorted T cell fraction (not recorded which). The clonotype comes from a human donor who was either an allogeneic HSCT recipient or a stem cell or donor lymphocyte infusion donor (not recorded which). It is not recorded whose cells these are; they may come from a transplant donor. CDR3 region: CASSLGLPSGRSPRDTQYF. The DNA of the CDR3 is TGTGCCAGCAGTTTGGGACTTCCCTCGGGCCGAAGCCCACGAGATACGCAGTATTTT.